These 23 T cell receptor beta chains were sequenced from one sample in a study of T cell responses to AZD1222 COVID-19 vaccine. The method was immunoSEQ multiplex PCR; TCRdb's version includes in-frame clones alone and lacks a portion of them. The repertoire holds about 100,000 clones, with about 86% as singletons. Source: peripheral blood, taken on day 0 of AZD1222 vaccination. All receptors derive from an adult in good health.

The chain couples TRBV19 to TRBJ2-3; D tentatively reads TRBD1 or TRBD2 (5 bases each). Germline V gives CDR1 LNHDA, CDR2 SQIVND (reference sequence). This CDR3 contains 13 residues. Trimming took off 7 bases at V and 4 bases at J, with 12 bases between the two ends. In DNA form, the CDR3 reads TGTGCCAGTAATGAGGGGTGGGCAGATACGCAGTATTTT. Translation: CASNEGWADTQYF.

The chain uses TRBV3-1 (or the pseudogene TRBV3-2) and TRBJ2-5, with D possibly being TRBD1 or TRBD2 (6 bases each). V was clipped by 6 bases and J by 9 bases, with 29 bases between them. CDR1 is LGHDT, CDR2 YNNKEL, per germline (reference sequence). The CDR3 extends over 17 amino acids. The CDR3 region is CASSQAPTGASQRAQYF. CDR3 sequence (DNA): TGTGCCAGCAGTCAGGCCCCGACGGGGGCCTCGCAAAGGGCCCAGTACTTC.

Note on this clone: Other DNA sequences in this sample translate to the same CDR3. This CDR3 is CASSVEGGSGNTIYF. CDR3 coding DNA: TGTGCCAGCAGCGTAGAAGGGGGCTCTGGAAACACCATATATTTT. J is TRBJ1-3 and V is TRBV9, with a tentative D call TRBD1 (6 bases). The V and J ends lost 0 bases and 0 bases respectively, with 7 bases between them. The V gene's germline CDR1 is SGDLS and CDR2 YYNGEE. There are 15 residues in the CDR3.

V and J are TRBV5-6 and TRBJ1-2, with 9 nucleotides matching TRBD1. J was trimmed by 4 bases and V by 4 bases; bases with no gene match: 5. This CDR3 spans 14 amino acids. The V gene's germline CDR1 is SGHDT and CDR2 YYEEEE. The CDR3 sequence: CASSPRTGVYGYTF. CDR3 DNA sequence: TGTGCCAGCAGCCCCCGGACAGGGGTCTATGGCTACACCTTC.

The chain joins TRBV29-1 to TRBJ2-5; tentatively, D is TRBD2 (7 bases). The CDR3 has 13 amino acids. Germline loops: CDR1 SQVTM, CDR2 ANQGSEA. Trimming left V 7 bases short and J 4 bases short, with 16 bases between. In DNA, the CDR3 is TGCAGCGCCGTGGGGGGGGCCCCAGAGACCCAGTACTTC. The encoded protein is CSAVGGAPETQYF.

The V gene is TRBV6-6, the J gene TRBJ2-5; TRBD1 might be the D (6 bases). Germline V lookup: CDR1 MNHNY, CDR2 SVGAGI (reference sequence). The CDR3 has 14 amino acids. V dropped 2 bases and J dropped 4 bases, with 11 bases sitting between them. For the CDR3, the DNA is TGTGCCAGCAGTTACGACACAGGGAGAGAGACCCAGTACTTC. Amino acid sequence: CASSYDTGRETQYF.

This chain links TRBV7-6 with TRBJ2-2; 9 bases agree with TRBD2. CDR1 and CDR2 (germline): SGHVS, FNYEAQ. The CDR3 spans 15 residues. The V gene end was trimmed by 5 bases and the J gene end by 4 bases; junction bases not matched to a gene: 5. DNA of the CDR3: TGTGCCAGCAGCCTATTTAGCGGGGGCACCGGGGAGCTGTTTTTT. Translating gives CASSLFSGGTGELFF. The full variable domain, rest sourced from reference TRBV7-6 and TRBJ2-2, is GAGVSQSPRYKVTKRGQDVALRCDPISGHVSLYWYRQALGQGPEFLTYFNYEAQQDKSGLPNDRFSAERPEGSISTLTIQRTEQRDSAMYRCASSLFSGGTGELFFGEGSRLTVL.

The chain uses TRBV27 and TRBJ2-7; 8 positions agree with TRBD2. The ends lost 6 bases at V and 0 bases at J; junction bases unmatched: 4. Per germline, CDR1 MNHEY and CDR2 SMNVEV (reference sequence). CDR3 length: 14 amino acids. CDR3 sequence reads: CASRLSGASYEQYF. CDR3 in DNA: TGTGCCAGCAGACTTAGCGGGGCCTCCTACGAGCAGTACTTC.

The chain couples TRBV7-6 to TRBJ1-5; perhaps TRBD1 as D (6 bases). This CDR3 is 15 amino acids long. Looked up from germline, CDR1 is SGHVS and CDR2 is FNYEAQ. V shed 2 bases and J shed 2 bases, with 10 bases lying between them. The CDR3 DNA reads TGTGCCAGCAGCTTATGGGCAGGGGGCAATCAGCCCCAGCATTTT. It yields the protein CASSLWAGGNQPQHF.

J is TRBJ1-1 and V is TRBV2; no clear D gene. The CDR3 loop spans 12 amino acids. Germline V gene sequence: CDR1 SNHLY, CDR2 FYNNEI. The V end was cut by 10 bases, the J end by 0 bases, with 9 bases between. CDR3 loop: CATSGMNTEAFF. The DNA of the CDR3 is TGTGCCACCTCGGGGATGAACACTGAAGCTTTCTTT.

The CDR3 loop is CASSLSRQGADQETQYF. In DNA, the CDR3 is TGTGCCAGCAGCTTATCTCGGCAGGGGGCGGATCAAGAGACCCAGTACTTC. This chain connects TRBV13 to TRBJ2-5; 8 positions agree with TRBD1. Germline CDR1 and CDR2: PRHDT and FYEKMQ (reference sequence). The ends lost 2 bases at V and 2 bases at J; junction bases unmatched: 10. This CDR3 has 17 residues.

This chain links TRBV9 with TRBJ1-2, with a possible D match to TRBD1 (5 bases). The CDR3 is made up of 14 amino acids. V shed 4 bases and J shed 4 bases, with 14 bases lying between them. The germline V gene encodes CDR1 SGDLS and CDR2 YYNGEE. The CDR3 region is CASSRNDSSYGYTF. In DNA, the CDR3 is TGTGCCAGCAGCCGAAACGACAGCTCCTATGGCTACACCTTC.

This chain uses TRBV30 with TRBJ1-4; a possible D gene is TRBD1 (6 bases). The CDR3 consists of 13 residues. Per the germline V gene, CDR1 is GTSNPN and CDR2 is SVGIG (reference sequence). With 3 bases removed from V and 4 bases from J, the gap between germline ends came to 9 bases. The CDR3 is CAWSGQLNEKLFF. The CDR3 nucleotides are TGTGCCTGGAGCGGACAGCTTAATGAAAAACTGTTTTTT.

The V gene is TRBV28, the J gene TRBJ1-2, with D uncertain. The V gene lost 3 bases and the J gene lost 7 bases, with 12 bases spanning the gap. Germline CDR1 is MDHEN and CDR2 is SYDVKM. CDR3 size: 13 residues. CDR3: CASSFGQWGGYTF. CDR3 nucleotide sequence: TGTGCCAGCAGTTTTGGGCAGTGGGGTGGCTACACCTTC.

The V and J genes are TRBV19 and TRBJ1-5; D is uncertain. The germline V and J ends were trimmed by 1 base and 7 bases, with 14 bases remaining between them. Germline CDR1 and CDR2: LNHDA and SQIVND (reference sequence). The CDR3 runs to 15 residues. The DNA for the CDR3 is TGTGCCAGTAGTATAGGGCGGGGAGGTAGGCAGCCCCAGCATTTT. It yields the protein CASSIGRGGRQPQHF.

This clone was seen a few times. V and J are TRBV5-8 and TRBJ1-1; 8 positions agree with TRBD1. CDR1 SGHTS and CDR2 YDEGEE come from the germline V gene. The V segment lost 10 bases and the J segment 5 bases; nucleotides outside the gene matches: 10. The CDR3 sequence is 13 residues long. The chain's CDR3 is CAAADRGLTEAFF. The DNA for the CDR3 is TGTGCCGCAGCCGACAGGGGATTGACTGAAGCTTTCTTT.

The J gene is TRBJ2-7, the V gene TRBV19, with D hard to call. Germline loops: CDR1 LNHDA, CDR2 SQIVND (reference sequence). The CDR3 extends over 15 amino acids. Deletions cut 1 base from V and 0 bases from J, with 10 bases between. CDR3 protein: CASSIVAASSYEQYF. In DNA, the CDR3 is TGTGCCAGTAGTATAGTGGCCGCGAGCTCCTACGAGCAGTACTTC.

The V gene is TRBV24-1, the J gene TRBJ2-1; 15 bases align to TRBD2. The CDR3 consists of 18 residues. The V gene end was trimmed by 4 bases and the J gene end by 7 bases; junction bases not matched to a gene: 10. Germline CDR1 and CDR2: KGHDR and SFDVKD. DNA of the CDR3: TGTGCCACCAGTGACCCCGGACTAGCGGGAGGGCGAGGTAATGAGCAGTTCTTC. Translation gives CATSDPGLAGGRGNEQFF.

The CDR3 sequence: CAWSRDSGNQPQHF. The CDR3 DNA reads as TGTGCCTGGAGTAGGGACAGTGGGAATCAGCCCCAGCATTTT. The rearrangement joins TRBV30 to TRBJ1-5; 7 nucleotides align to TRBD1. Germline CDR1 reads GTSNPN; CDR2 reads SVGIG (reference sequence). The CDR3 covers 14 residues. Germline trimming cut 2 bases from V and 4 bases from J; bases unmatched to any gene: 5. Looking up the rest from reference TRBV30 and TRBJ1-5 gives the full variable domain: SQTIHQWPATLVQPVGSPLSLECTVEGTSNPNLYWYRQAAGRGLQLLFYSVGIGQISSEVPQNLSASRPQDRQFILSSKKLLLSDSGFYLCAWSRDSGNQPQHFGDGTRLSIL.

This clone was found once. The J gene is TRBJ2-3, the V gene TRBV2, with D unresolved. The CDR3 spans 16 residues. Deletions cut 5 bases from V and 4 bases from J, with 19 bases between. Germline assignment: CDR1 SNHLY and CDR2 FYNNEI. The CDR3 loop is CASSPRTAPGPDTQYF. In DNA form, the CDR3 reads TGTGCCAGCAGTCCCCGGACCGCACCCGGCCCAGATACGCAGTATTTT.

The chain uses TRBV5-6 and TRBJ1-2; 7 bases fit TRBD1. The CDR3 runs 13 residues. Per germline, CDR1 SGHDT and CDR2 YYEEEE. J gave up 4 bases and V 4 bases, and 4 bases lay outside the gene matches. DNA for the CDR3: TGTGCCAGCAGCACGGGACAGTCCTATGGCTACACCTTC. Amino acid sequence: CASSTGQSYGYTF.

This clone was seen a few times. CDR3 in amino acids: CAWSVWGRDGNTIYF. The CDR3 DNA sequence: TGTGCCTGGAGTGTATGGGGGAGGGATGGAAACACCATATATTTT. The rearrangement joins TRBV30 to TRBJ1-3; D might be TRBD1 (5 bases). Germline lookup yields CDR1 GTSNPN and CDR2 SVGIG (reference sequence). The V end was cut by 0 bases, the J end by 3 bases, with 12 bases between. The CDR3 runs 15 residues.

This sequence joins TRBV5-4 and TRBJ1-2; weak D call: TRBD1 (6 bases). From germline, CDR1 is SGHNT and CDR2 YYREEE (reference sequence). The CDR3 loop spans 15 amino acids. The V gene lost 5 bases and the J gene lost 3 bases, with 17 bases spanning the gap. In nucleotides, the CDR3 is TGTGCCAGCAGTCAAGAGGGGGGCGTGGACTATGGCTACACCTTC. Protein product: CASSQEGGVDYGYTF.